The T cell receptor beta chain described here comes from a study of cytomegalovirus exposure and HLA in healthy donors. Study-wide background: It was reported in a later analysis that the same platform had been used for the roughly 130 validation repertoires as for the 550 to 700 first-cohort repertoires.

Assay used: immunoSEQ multiplex PCR; TCRdb lists only in-frame clones, some missing. The table shows about 160,000 clones, with 65% to 90% occurring only once. In germline, CDR1 is LNHNV, CDR2 YYDKDF (reference sequence). CDR3 length: 14 residues. V shed 0 bases and J shed 1 base, with 5 bases lying between them. This chain uses TRBV15 with TRBJ2-3; D unclear. The sample taken for sequencing was PBMCs. The sequence was obtained from a woman aged 18-29 years in good health and CMV-seronegative. The CDR3 DNA reads as TGTGCCACCAGCAGAGAACAGCGCACAGATACGCAGTATTTT. Protein sequence: CATSREQRTDTQYF.